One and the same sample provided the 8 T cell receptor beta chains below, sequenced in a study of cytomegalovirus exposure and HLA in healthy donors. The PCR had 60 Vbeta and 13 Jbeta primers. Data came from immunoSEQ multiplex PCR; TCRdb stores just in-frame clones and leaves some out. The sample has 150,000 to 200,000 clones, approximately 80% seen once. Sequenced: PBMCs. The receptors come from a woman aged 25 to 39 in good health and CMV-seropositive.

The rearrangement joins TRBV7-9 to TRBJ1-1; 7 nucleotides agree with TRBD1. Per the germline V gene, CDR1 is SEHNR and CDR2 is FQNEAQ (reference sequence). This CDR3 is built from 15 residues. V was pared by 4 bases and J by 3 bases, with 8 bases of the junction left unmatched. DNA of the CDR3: TGTGCCAGCAGCTCATCGGACAGGTTCCACACTGAAGCTTTCTTT. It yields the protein CASSSSDRFHTEAFF.

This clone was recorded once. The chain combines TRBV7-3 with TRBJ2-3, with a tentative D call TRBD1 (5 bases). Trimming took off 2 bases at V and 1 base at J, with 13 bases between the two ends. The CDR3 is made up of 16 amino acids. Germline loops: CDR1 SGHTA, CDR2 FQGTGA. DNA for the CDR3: TGTGCCAGCAGCTTAGGGGCAGTCCTGCGCACAGATACGCAGTATTTT. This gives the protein CASSLGAVLRTDTQYF.

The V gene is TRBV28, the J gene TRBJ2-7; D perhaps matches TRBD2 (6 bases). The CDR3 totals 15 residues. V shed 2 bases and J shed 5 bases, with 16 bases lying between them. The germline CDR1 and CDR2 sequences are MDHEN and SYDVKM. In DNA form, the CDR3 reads TGTGCCAGCAGTTTAGGGGTCCTGGGGAGGAACGAGCAGTACTTC. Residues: CASSLGVLGRNEQYF.

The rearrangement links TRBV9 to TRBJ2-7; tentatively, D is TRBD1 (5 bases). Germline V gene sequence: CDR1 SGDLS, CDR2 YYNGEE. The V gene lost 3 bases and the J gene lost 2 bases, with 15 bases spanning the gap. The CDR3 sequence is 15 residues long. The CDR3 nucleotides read TGTGCCAGCAGCGGCCCTTCCAGGGATACCTACGAGCAGTACTTC. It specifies CASSGPSRDTYEQYF.

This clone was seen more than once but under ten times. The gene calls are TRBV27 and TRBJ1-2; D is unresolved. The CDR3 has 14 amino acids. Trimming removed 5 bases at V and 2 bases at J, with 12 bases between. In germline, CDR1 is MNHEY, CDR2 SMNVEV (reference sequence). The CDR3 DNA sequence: TGTGCCAGCAGTATAGCACGGAGAAACTATGGCTACACCTTC. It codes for CASSIARRNYGYTF.

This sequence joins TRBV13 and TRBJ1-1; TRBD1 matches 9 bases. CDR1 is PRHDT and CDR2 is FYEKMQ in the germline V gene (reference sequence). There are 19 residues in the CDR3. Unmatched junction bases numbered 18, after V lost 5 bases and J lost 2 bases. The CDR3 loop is CASSVPGTGPFGPNTEAFF. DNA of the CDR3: TGTGCCAGCAGCGTACCCGGGACAGGGCCTTTTGGACCTAACACTGAAGCTTTCTTT. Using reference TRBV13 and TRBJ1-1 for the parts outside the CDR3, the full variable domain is AAGVIQSPRHLIKEKRETATLKCYPIPRHDTVYWYQQGPGQDPQFLISFYEKMQSDKGSIPDRFSAQQFSDYHSELNMSSLELGDSALYFCASSVPGTGPFGPNTEAFFGQGTRLTVV.

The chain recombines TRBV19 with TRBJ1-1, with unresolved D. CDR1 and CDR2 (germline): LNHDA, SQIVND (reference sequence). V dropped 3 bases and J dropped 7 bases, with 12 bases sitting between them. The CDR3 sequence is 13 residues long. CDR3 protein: CASSMDVGGEAFF. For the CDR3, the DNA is TGTGCCAGTAGTATGGATGTGGGAGGTGAAGCTTTCTTT.

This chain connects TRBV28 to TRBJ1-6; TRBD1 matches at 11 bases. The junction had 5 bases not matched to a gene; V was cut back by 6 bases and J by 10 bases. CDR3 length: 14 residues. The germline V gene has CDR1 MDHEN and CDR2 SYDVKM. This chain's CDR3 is CASRWTGGESPLHF. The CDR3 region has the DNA TGTGCCAGCAGGTGGACAGGGGGCGAATCACCCCTCCACTTT.